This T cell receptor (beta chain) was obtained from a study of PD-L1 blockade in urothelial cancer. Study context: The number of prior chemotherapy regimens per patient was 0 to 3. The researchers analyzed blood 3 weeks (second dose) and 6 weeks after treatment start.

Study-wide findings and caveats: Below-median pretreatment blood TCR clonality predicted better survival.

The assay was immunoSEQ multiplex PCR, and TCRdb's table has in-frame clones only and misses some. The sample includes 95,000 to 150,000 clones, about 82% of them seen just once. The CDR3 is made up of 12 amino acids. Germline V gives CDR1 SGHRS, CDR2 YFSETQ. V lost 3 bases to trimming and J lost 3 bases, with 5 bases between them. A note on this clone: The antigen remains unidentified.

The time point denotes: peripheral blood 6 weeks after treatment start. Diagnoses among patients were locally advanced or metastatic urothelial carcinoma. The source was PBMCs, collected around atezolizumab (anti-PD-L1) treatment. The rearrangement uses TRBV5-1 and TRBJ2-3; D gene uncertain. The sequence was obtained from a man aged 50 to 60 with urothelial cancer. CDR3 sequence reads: CASSYMTDTQYF. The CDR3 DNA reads TGCGCCAGCAGCTATATGACAGATACGCAGTATTTT.